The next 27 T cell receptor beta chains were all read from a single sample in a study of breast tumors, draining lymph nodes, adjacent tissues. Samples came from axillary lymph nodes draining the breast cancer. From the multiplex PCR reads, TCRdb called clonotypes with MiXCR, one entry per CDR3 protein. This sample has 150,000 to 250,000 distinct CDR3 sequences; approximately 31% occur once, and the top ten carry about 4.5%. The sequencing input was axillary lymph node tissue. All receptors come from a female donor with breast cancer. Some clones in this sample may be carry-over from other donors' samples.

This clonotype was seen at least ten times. CDR3 bases: TGTGCCAGCAGTTTATCCCAGAGGCTACAGTACTTC. Translating gives CASSLSQRLQYF. The J gene is TRBJ2-7, the V gene TRBV28, with D unclear. V was clipped by 1 base and J by 10 bases, with 11 bases between them. Germline CDR1 MDHEN, CDR2 SYDVKM. The CDR3 sequence is 12 residues long.

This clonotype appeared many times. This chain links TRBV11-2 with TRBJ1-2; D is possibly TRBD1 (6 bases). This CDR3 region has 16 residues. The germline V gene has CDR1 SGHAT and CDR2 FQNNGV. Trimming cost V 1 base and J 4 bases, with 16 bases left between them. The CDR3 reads CASSLGPDSRGYGYTF. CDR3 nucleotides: TGTGCCAGCAGCTTAGGCCCCGACAGCAGGGGCTATGGCTACACCTTC. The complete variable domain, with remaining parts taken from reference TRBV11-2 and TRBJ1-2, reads EAGVAQSPRYKIIEKRQSVAFWCNPISGHATLYWYQQILGQGPKLLIQFQNNGVVDDSQLPKDRFSAERLKGVDSTLKIQPAKLEDSAVYLCASSLGPDSRGYGYTFGSGTRLTVV.

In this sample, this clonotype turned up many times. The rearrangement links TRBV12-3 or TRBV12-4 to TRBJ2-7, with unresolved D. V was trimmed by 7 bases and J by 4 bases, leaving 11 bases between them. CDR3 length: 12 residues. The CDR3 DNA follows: TGTGCCAGCACCTTTTCCAGGTACGAGCAGTACTTC. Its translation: CASTFSRYEQYF.

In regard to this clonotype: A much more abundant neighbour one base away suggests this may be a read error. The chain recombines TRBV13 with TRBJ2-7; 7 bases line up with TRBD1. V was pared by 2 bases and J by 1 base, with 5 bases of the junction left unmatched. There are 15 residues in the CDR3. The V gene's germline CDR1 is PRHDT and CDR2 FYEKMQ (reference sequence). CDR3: CASSLRGPYSYEQYV. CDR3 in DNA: TGTGCCAGCAGCTTAAGGGGGCCCTATTCCTACGAGCAGTACGTC.

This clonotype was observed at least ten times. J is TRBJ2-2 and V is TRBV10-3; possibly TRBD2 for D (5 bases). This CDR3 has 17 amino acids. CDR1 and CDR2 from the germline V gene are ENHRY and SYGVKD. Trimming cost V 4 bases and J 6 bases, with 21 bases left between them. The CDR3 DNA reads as TGTGCCATCAGTGCAGGCATGTCGGCGGGTCGGGCCGGGGAGCTGTTTTTT. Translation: CAISAGMSAGRAGELFF.

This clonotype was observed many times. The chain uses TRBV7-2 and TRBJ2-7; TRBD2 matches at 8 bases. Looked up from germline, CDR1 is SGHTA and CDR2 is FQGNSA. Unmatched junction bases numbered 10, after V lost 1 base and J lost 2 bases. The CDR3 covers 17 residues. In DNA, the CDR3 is TGTGCCAGCAGCTTAGTTTATTCCGGGACTAGGCCCTACGAGCAGTACTTC. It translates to CASSLVYSGTRPYEQYF.

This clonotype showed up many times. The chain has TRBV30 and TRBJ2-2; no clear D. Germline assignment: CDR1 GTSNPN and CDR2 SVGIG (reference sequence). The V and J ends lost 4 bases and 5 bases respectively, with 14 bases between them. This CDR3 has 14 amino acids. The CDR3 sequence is CAWKNSGGTGELFF. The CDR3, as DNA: TGTGCCTGGAAAAACAGTGGTGGGACCGGGGAGCTGTTTTTT.

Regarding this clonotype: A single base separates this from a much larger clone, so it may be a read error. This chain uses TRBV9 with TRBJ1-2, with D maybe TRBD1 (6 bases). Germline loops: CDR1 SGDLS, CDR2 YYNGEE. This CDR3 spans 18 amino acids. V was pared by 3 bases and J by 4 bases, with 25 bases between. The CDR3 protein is CASSALQGLSRFAYGYTF. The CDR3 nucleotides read TGTGCCAGCAGCGCCTTACAGGGTCTGAGTAGATTCGCCTATGGCTACACCTTC.

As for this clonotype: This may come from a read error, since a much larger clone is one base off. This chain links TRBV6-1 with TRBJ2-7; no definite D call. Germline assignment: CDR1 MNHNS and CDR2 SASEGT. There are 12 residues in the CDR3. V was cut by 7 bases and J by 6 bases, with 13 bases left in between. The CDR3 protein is CASTKGSPEQYF. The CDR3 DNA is TGTGCCAGCACTAAGGGCTCTCCCGAGCAGTACTTC.

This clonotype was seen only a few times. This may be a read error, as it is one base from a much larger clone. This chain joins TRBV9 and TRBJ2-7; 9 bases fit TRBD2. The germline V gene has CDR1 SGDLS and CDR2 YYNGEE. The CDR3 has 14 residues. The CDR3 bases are TGTGCCAGCAGCGTAGGGGGACTAGCCTACGAGCAGTCCTTC. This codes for CASSVGGLAYEQSF. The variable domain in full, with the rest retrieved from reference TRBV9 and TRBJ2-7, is DSGVTQTPKHLITATGQRVTLRCSPRSGDLSVYWYQQSLDQGLQFLIQYYNGEERAKGNILERFSAQQFPDLHSELNLSSLELGDSALYFCASSVGGLAYEQSFGPGTRLTVT.

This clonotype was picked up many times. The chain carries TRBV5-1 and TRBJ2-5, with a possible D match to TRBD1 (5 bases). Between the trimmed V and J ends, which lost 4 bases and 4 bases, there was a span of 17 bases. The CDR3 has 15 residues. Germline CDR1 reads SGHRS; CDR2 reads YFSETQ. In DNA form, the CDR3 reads TGCGCCAGCAGCCCGCGGCAGGGCAGGGCAGAGACCCAGTACTTC. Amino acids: CASSPRQGRAETQYF.

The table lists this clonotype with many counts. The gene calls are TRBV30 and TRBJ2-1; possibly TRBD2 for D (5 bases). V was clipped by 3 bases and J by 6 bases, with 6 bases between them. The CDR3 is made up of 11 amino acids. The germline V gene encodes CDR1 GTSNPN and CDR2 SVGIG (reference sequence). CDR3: CAWRGSNEQFF. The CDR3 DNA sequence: TGTGCCTGGAGAGGGAGCAATGAGCAGTTCTTC.

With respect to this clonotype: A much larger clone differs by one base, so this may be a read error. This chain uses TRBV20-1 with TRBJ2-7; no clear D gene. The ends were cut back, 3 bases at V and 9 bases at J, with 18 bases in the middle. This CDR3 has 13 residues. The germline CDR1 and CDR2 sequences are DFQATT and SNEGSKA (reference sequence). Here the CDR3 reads CSASFRITNAQYF. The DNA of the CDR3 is TGCAGTGCTAGTTTTAGGATTACCAACGCGCAGTACTTC.

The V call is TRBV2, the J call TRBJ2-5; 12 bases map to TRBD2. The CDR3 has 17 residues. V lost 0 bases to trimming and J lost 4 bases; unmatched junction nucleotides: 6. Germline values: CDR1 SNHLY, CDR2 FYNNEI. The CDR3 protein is CASSEAASGGARETQYF. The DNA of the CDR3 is TGTGCCAGCAGTGAAGCGGCTAGCGGGGGGGCGAGAGAGACCCAGTACTTC.

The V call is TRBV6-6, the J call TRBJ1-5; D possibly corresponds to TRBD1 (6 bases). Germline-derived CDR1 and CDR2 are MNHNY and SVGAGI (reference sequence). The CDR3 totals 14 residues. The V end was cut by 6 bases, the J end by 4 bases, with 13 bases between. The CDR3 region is CASRGGGGNQPQHF. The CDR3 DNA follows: TGTGCCAGCAGAGGAGGAGGGGGGAATCAGCCCCAGCATTTT.

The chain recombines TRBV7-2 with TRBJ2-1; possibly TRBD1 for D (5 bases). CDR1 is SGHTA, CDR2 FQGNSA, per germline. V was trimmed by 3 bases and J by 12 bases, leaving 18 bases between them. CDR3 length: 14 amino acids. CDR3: CASSFRTGWDGQFF. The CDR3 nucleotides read TGTGCCAGCAGCTTTCGAACAGGATGGGATGGGCAGTTCTTC.

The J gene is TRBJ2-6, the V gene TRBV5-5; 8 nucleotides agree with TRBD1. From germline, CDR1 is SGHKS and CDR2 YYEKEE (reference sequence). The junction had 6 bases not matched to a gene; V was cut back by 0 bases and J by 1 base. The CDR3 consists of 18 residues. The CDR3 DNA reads TGTGCCAGCAGCTTGGGGCCGACAGGGGCTTCTGGGGCCAACGTCCTGACTTTC. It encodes CASSLGPTGASGANVLTF.

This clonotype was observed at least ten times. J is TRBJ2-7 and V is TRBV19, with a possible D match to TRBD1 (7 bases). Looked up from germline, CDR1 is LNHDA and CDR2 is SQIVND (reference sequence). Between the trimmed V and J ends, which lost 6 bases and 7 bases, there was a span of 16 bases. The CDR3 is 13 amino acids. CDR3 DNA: TGTGCCAGTAGGGGAGCGACAGGGAGGGAGCAGTACTTC. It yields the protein CASRGATGREQYF. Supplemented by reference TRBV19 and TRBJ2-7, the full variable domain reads DGGITQSPKYLFRKEGQNVTLSCEQNLNHDAMYWYRQDPGQGLRLIYYSQIVNDFQKGDIAEGYSVSREKKESFPLTVTSAQKNPTAFYLCASRGATGREQYFGPGTRLTVT.

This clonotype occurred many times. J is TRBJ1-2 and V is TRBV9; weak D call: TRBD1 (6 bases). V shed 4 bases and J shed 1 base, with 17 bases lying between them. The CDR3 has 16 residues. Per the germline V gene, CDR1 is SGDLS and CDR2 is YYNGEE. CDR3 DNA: TGTGCCAGCAGCCAGGAGGGGGGGCGTGTTAACTATGGCTACACCTTC. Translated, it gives CASSQEGGRVNYGYTF. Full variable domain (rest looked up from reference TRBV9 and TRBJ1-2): DSGVTQTPKHLITATGQRVTLRCSPRSGDLSVYWYQQSLDQGLQFLIQYYNGEERAKGNILERFSAQQFPDLHSELNLSSLELGDSALYFCASSQEGGRVNYGYTFGSGTRLTVV.

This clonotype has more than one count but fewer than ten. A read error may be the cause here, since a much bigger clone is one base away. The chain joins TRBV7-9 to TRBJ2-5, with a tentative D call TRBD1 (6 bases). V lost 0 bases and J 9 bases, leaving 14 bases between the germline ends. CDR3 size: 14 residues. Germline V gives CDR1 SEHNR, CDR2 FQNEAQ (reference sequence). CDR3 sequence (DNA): TGTGCCAGCAGCTTAGCGGGGGCTGTGGAGGCCCAGTACTTC. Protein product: CASSLAGAVEAQYF.

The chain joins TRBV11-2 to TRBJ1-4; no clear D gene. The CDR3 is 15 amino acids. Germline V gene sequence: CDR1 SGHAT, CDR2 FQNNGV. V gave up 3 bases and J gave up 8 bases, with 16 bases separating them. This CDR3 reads CASSLSPGSVEKLFF. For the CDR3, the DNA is TGTGCCAGCAGCTTGAGCCCAGGTTCGGTGGAAAAACTGTTTTTT.

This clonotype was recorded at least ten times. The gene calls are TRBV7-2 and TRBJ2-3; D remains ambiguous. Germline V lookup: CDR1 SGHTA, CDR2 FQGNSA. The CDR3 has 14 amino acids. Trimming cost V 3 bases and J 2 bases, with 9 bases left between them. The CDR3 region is CASSFYRTTDTQYF. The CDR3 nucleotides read TGTGCCAGCAGCTTTTACCGGACCACAGATACGCAGTATTTT.

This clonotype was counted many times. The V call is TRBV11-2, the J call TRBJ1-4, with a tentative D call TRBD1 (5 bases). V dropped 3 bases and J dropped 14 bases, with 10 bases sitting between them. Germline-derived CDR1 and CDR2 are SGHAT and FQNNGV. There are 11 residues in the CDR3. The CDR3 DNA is TGTGCCAGCAGCTTGGGGACCCGTCTGTTTTTT. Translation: CASSLGTRLFF.

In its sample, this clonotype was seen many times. CDR3 sequence reads: CASSPRDRGGSPLHF. The CDR3 nucleotides read TGTGCCAGCTCACCTAGAGACAGGGGTGGTTCACCCCTCCACTTT. The chain has TRBV18 and TRBJ1-6, with TRBD1 matching 8 bases. V shed 3 bases and J 9 bases; nucleotides not matched to a gene: 7. The CDR3 totals 15 residues. Germline loops: CDR1 KGHSH, CDR2 LQKENI. Full variable domain (outside the CDR3, taken from reference TRBV18 and TRBJ1-6): NAGVMQNPRHLVRRRGQEARLRCSPMKGHSHVYWYRQLPEEGLKFMVYLQKENIIDESGMPKERFSAEFPKEGPSILRIQQVVRGDSAAYFCASSPRDRGGSPLHFGNGTRLTVT.

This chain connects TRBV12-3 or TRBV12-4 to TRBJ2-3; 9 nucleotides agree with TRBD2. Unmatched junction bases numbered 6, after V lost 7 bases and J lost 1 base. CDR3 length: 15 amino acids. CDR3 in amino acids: CASTAGGRGTDTQYF. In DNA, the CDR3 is TGTGCCAGCACCGCGGGGGGGCGCGGCACAGATACGCAGTATTTT.

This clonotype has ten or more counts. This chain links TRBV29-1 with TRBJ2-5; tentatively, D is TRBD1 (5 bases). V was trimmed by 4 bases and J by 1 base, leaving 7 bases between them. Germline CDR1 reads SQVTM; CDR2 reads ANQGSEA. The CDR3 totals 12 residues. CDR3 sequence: CSVGQFQETQYF. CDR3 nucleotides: TGCAGCGTTGGACAGTTCCAAGAGACCCAGTACTTC.

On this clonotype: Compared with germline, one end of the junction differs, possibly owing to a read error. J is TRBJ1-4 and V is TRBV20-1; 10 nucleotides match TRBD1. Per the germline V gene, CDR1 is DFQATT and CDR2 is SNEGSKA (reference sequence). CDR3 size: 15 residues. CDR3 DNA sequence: TGCAGTGCTATCAAGCAGGGACAGGGGAATGAAAAACCGTTTTTT. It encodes CSAIKQGQGNEKPFF.